Shown below are 10 T cell receptor beta chains from a single sample sequenced in a study of response to subunit inactivated influenza vaccine. MiXCR, run by TCRdb on the RT-PCR reads, gives a single entry per CDR3 protein. The sample consists of fewer than 350,000 distinct CDR3 sequences, around a fifth of them appearing once. This sample comprised PBMCs from blood, obtained approximately 20 months after vaccination. These receptors all stem from a man aged 50 to 69 who received an inactivated influenza vaccine.

This clonotype showed up just a few times. The chain joins TRBV6-1 to TRBJ1-5; 8 nucleotides line up with TRBD1. V gave up 1 base and J gave up 10 bases; unmatched junction bases: 12. The CDR3 loop spans 16 amino acids. The germline V gene encodes CDR1 MNHNS and CDR2 SASEGT. The CDR3 DNA reads TGTGCCAGCAGTGAAGGGACAGGGCACCCCCCGCTACCCCAGCATTTT. Amino acids: CASSEGTGHPPLPQHF.

The genes are TRBV4-1 and TRBJ2-5, with D perhaps TRBD1 (6 bases). The V gene's germline CDR1 is MGHRA and CDR2 YSYEKL. Trimming removed 1 base from V and 3 bases from J, with 12 bases in between. This CDR3 comprises 15 residues. CDR3 coding DNA: TGCGCCAGCAGCCAAGTGGGGGCACCCGAAGAGACCCAGTACTTC. It codes for CASSQVGAPEETQYF.

This clonotype was detected ten times or more. The chain joins TRBV7-6 to TRBJ1-3; 8 bases match TRBD1. The CDR3 is made up of 20 amino acids. V trimming: 1 base; J trimming: 0 bases; junction bases outside the gene matches: 14. Germline-derived CDR1 and CDR2 are SGHVS and FNYEAQ. The CDR3 DNA reads TGTGCCAGCAGCTTAGGGTCCAGGGGGCAGGGGCCCTACTCTGGAAACACCATATATTTT. Its protein is CASSLGSRGQGPYSGNTIYF. Drawing the rest from reference TRBV7-6 and TRBJ1-3, the complete variable domain is GAGVSQSPRYKVTKRGQDVALRCDPISGHVSLYWYRQALGQGPEFLTYFNYEAQQDKSGLPNDRFSAERPEGSISTLTIQRTEQRDSAMYRCASSLGSRGQGPYSGNTIYFGEGSWLTVV.

This clonotype has a handful of counts. This chain uses TRBV7-9 with TRBJ2-5; D gene unclear. The CDR3 contains 14 residues. Trimming took 3 bases from V and 5 from J, leaving 13 bases between them. CDR1 is SEHNR, CDR2 FQNEAQ, per germline (reference sequence). CDR3 DNA: TGTGCCAGCAGCTTCGGGCATCTCGAGGAGACCCAGTACTTC. It translates to CASSFGHLEETQYF.

The V call is TRBV7-2, the J call TRBJ1-1, with a weak D call TRBD1 (5 bases). There are 15 residues in the CDR3. V lost 2 bases and J 0 bases, leaving 10 bases between the germline ends. Germline lookup yields CDR1 SGHTA and CDR2 FQGNSA. The DNA of the CDR3 is TGTGCCAGCAGCTTAACGGGACGATTGAACACTGAAGCTTTCTTT. It specifies CASSLTGRLNTEAFF.

V gene TRBV4-3 combines with J gene TRBJ1-6; D is unclear. The germline V and J ends were trimmed by 5 bases and 8 bases, with 13 bases remaining between them. The CDR3 consists of 14 residues. In germline, CDR1 is LGHNA, CDR2 YSLEER. The CDR3 region is CASSFRPTDSPLHF. CDR3 sequence (DNA): TGCGCCAGCAGCTTCCGACCCACCGATTCACCCCTCCACTTT.

This chain connects TRBV7-9 to TRBJ1-1, with D maybe TRBD1 (5 bases). V was clipped by 5 bases and J by 1 base, with 11 bases between them. CDR3 length equals 14 residues. Germline CDR1 reads SEHNR; CDR2 reads FQNEAQ (reference sequence). As DNA, the CDR3 is TGTGCCAGCAGCCAAGGGACGTCGAACACTGAAGCTTTCTTT. It codes for CASSQGTSNTEAFF.

Many counts were recorded for this clonotype. This rearrangement joins TRBV4-1 to TRBJ1-2; D may be TRBD1 (6 bases). CDR3 length: 15 amino acids. V was cut by 2 bases and J by 4 bases, with 14 bases left in between. In germline, CDR1 is MGHRA, CDR2 YSYEKL. The CDR3 region has the DNA TGCGCCAGCAGCCAAAACCGGGACAACCTCTATGGCTACACCTTC. Translating gives CASSQNRDNLYGYTF.

This clonotype was seen at least ten times. This chain uses TRBV25-1 with TRBJ1-4; the D is unclear. Trimming cost V 0 bases and J 5 bases, with 10 bases left between them. The germline V gene encodes CDR1 MGHDK and CDR2 SYGVNS. The CDR3 loop spans 15 amino acids. The CDR3 is CASSEYTRRNEKLFF. Written as DNA, the CDR3 is TGTGCCAGCAGTGAATATACCCGACGGAATGAAAAACTGTTTTTT.

This clonotype came up many times. J is TRBJ1-5 and V is TRBV5-1; possibly TRBD1 for D (6 bases). Germline CDR1 SGHRS, CDR2 YFSETQ. The V and J ends lost 1 base and 4 bases respectively, with 12 bases between them. CDR3 length: 15 residues. CDR3 coding DNA: TGCGCCAGCAGCTTGCTCCCAGGGGATAATCAGCCCCAGCATTTT. Its protein is CASSLLPGDNQPQHF. The variable domain in full, with the rest retrieved from reference TRBV5-1 and TRBJ1-5, is KAGVTQTPRYLIKTRGQQVTLSCSPISGHRSVSWYQQTPGQGLQFLFEYFSETQRNKGNFPGRFSGRQFSNSRSEMNVSTLELGDSALYLCASSLLPGDNQPQHFGDGTRLSIL.